The 11 T cell receptor beta chains below were found in one sample sequenced in a study of control samples from healthy donors and cancer patients. Clones were sequenced by immunoSEQ multiplex PCR, and TCRdb holds only the in-frame ones, with some missing. The table has roughly 98,000 clones, over 85% seen once. Sequencing used blood. These TCRs come from a man in his late teens or twenties in good health.

DNA of the CDR3: TGTGCCAGCAGCCAACACGGGACTACTAGCACAGATACGCAGTATTTT. Its translation is CASSQHGTTSTDTQYF. The chain carries TRBV3-1 (or the pseudogene TRBV3-2) and TRBJ2-3, with 7 bases matching TRBD2. Germline V gene sequence: CDR1 LGHDT, CDR2 YNNKEL (reference sequence). CDR3 length equals 16 residues. J lost 0 bases, V lost 2 bases, and 5 bases had no gene match.

The chain recombines TRBV11-2 with TRBJ1-2; unclear D gene. Trimming shortened V by 3 bases and J by 5 bases, and 10 bases separated the two germline ends. Germline V gives CDR1 SGHAT, CDR2 FQNNGV. The length of the CDR3 is 13 residues. For the CDR3, the DNA is TGTGCCAGCAGCTTGGGGAGACCTTATGGCTACACCTTC. It is translated as CASSLGRPYGYTF.

V is TRBV10-3 and J is TRBJ1-2; possibly TRBD1 for D (5 bases). Trimming stripped 0 bases from V and 3 bases from J, with 8 bases between. Germline CDR1 ENHRY, CDR2 SYGVKD. The CDR3 totals 14 residues. DNA for the CDR3: TGTGCCATCAGTGAGTCGGGGCCGGACTATGGCTACACCTTC. It translates to CAISESGPDYGYTF.

The CDR3 here is CASSLAGGDTQYF. The CDR3, as DNA: TGTGCCAGCAGCTTAGCAGGCGGGGACACGCAGTATTTT. The chain couples TRBV7-9 to TRBJ2-3, with a tentative D call TRBD2 (6 bases). This CDR3 region has 13 residues. Germline V CDR1 and CDR2: SEHNR, FQNEAQ (reference sequence). Trimming pared 0 bases from V and 9 bases from J, leaving 10 bases between.

The chain is built from TRBV18 and TRBJ1-1, with a tentative D call TRBD1 (6 bases). V was trimmed by 8 bases and J by 4 bases, leaving 20 bases between them. The CDR3 covers 15 residues. The germline CDR1 and CDR2 sequences are KGHSH and LQKENI. The CDR3 region has the DNA TGTGCCAGCCACTCACTGCGGAGGGGGGCCACTGAAGCTTTCTTT. Protein sequence: CASHSLRRGATEAFF.

The chain joins TRBV19 to TRBJ1-1; tentative D call: TRBD1 (5 bases). CDR1 and CDR2 (germline): LNHDA, SQIVND (reference sequence). V was clipped by 5 bases and J by 5 bases, with 15 bases between them. The CDR3 totals 14 residues. The CDR3 region has the DNA TGTGCCAGTAGTGCCCCAGGGCGAAGGACTGAAGCTTTCTTT. Translation gives CASSAPGRRTEAFF.

The rearrangement links TRBV29-1 to TRBJ2-1; a possible D gene is TRBD1 (6 bases). Germline V gene lookup returns CDR1 SQVTM and CDR2 ANQGSEA. CDR3 length: 14 residues. With 4 bases removed from V and 1 base from J, the gap between germline ends came to 11 bases. The CDR3 DNA reads as TGCAGCGTTGTCTGGGACAAGTCCTACAATGAGCAGTTCTTC. This sequence encodes CSVVWDKSYNEQFF.

CDR3 sequence reads: CASSQDVPGSTDTQYF. The DNA of the CDR3 is TGCGCCAGCAGCCAAGACGTCCCAGGGAGCACAGATACGCAGTATTTT. The V and J genes are TRBV4-3 and TRBJ2-3; D possibly corresponds to TRBD1 (5 bases). CDR1 and CDR2 (germline): LGHNA, YSLEER. V lost 0 bases and J 0 bases, leaving 10 bases between the germline ends. This CDR3 spans 16 amino acids.

The chain combines TRBV3-1 (or the pseudogene TRBV3-2) with TRBJ1-3; D uncertain. The germline CDR1 and CDR2 sequences are LGHDT and YNNKEL (reference sequence). The length of the CDR3 is 15 residues. With 4 bases removed from V and 3 bases from J, the gap between germline ends came to 13 bases. CDR3 protein: CASSPSEWDGNTIYF. CDR3 coding DNA: TGTGCCAGCAGCCCGAGCGAGTGGGATGGAAACACCATATATTTT.

The V gene is TRBV27, the J gene TRBJ1-2; possibly TRBD1 for D (5 bases). Germline V lookup: CDR1 MNHEY, CDR2 SMNVEV (reference sequence). This CDR3 region has 11 residues. Trimming cost V 5 bases and J 6 bases, with 7 bases left between them. CDR3 sequence: CASSRGDGYTF. The DNA for the CDR3 is TGTGCCAGCAGTCGAGGGGATGGCTACACCTTC.

This clone was picked up one time. The rearrangement links TRBV4-1 to TRBJ1-1, with D possibly being TRBD1 (5 bases). Germline CDR1 is MGHRA and CDR2 is YSYEKL. Trimming took 3 bases from V and 4 from J, leaving 9 bases between them. The CDR3 totals 13 residues. Here the CDR3 DNA reads TGCGCCAGCAGCCATCTGGGGCGCACTGAAGCTTTCTTT. Amino acid sequence: CASSHLGRTEAFF.